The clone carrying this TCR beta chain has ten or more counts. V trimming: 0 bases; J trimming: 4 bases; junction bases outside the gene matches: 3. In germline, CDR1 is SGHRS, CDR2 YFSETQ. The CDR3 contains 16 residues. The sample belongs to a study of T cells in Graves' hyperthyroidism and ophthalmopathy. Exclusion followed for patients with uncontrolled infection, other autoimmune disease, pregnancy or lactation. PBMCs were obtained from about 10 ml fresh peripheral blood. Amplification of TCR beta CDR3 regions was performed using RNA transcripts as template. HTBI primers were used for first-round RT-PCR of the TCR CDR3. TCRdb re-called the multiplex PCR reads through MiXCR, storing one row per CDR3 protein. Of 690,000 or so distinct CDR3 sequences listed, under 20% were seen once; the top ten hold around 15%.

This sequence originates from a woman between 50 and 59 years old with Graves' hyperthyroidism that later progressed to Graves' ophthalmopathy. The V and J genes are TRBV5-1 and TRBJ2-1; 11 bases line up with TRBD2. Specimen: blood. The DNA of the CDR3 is TGCGCCAGCAGCTTGGAGTCTAGCGGGGGGTACAATGAGCAGTTCTTC. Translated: CASSLESSGGYNEQFF.